This T cell receptor beta chain was sequenced during a study of blood T cell repertoires in COVID-19. Study overall: Samples taken during acute and convalescent COVID-19 were collected in the United States, Italy and Spain. PBMCs, B-cell-depleted T cells, or T cells were the source of the cDNA or gDNA that made up the material.

Germline assignment: CDR1 LNHDA and CDR2 SQIVND (reference sequence). Between the trimmed V and J ends, which lost 6 bases and 0 bases, there was a span of 8 bases. This CDR3 has 13 residues. In the source study's methods: Amplified reference gene primers provided the basis for estimating nucleated cell counts. The protocol was immunoSEQ multiplex PCR, while the TCRdb copy is restricted to in-frame clones and leaves out a portion. That table gives V, J and clone size, and the DNA gave D and trimming. The repertoire holds 400,000 to 550,000 clones, with more than 85% as singletons. The chain is built from TRBV19 and TRBJ1-1; D gene ambiguous. The sample was peripheral blood. The sequence was obtained from a woman aged 30 to 39 with acute or convalescent COVID-19. The CDR3 loop reads CASRRQLNTEAFF. In DNA, the CDR3 is TGTGCCAGTAGAAGACAACTGAACACTGAAGCTTTCTTT.